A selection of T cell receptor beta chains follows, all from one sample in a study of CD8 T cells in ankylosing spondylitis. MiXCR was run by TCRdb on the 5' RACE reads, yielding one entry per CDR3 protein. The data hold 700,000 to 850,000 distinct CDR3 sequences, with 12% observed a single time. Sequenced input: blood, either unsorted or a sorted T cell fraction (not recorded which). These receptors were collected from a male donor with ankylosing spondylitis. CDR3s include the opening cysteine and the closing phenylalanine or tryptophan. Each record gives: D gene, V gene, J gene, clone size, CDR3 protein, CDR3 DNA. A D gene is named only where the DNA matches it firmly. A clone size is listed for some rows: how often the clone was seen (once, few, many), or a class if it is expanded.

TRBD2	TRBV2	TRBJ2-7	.	CASTQQAGGTYEQYF	TGTGCCAGCACCCAACAAGCGGGGGGGACCTACGAGCAGTACTTC
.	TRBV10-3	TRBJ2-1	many	CAISEASHEQFF	TGTGCCATCAGTGAGGCTAGCCATGAGCAGTTCTTC
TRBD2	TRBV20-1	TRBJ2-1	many	CSARAGPRSYNEQFF	TGCAGTGCTCGAGCGGGACCCCGCTCCTACAATGAGCAGTTCTTC
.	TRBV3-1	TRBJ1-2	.	CASSQGNVLGYTF	TGTGCCAGCAGCCAAGGGAACGTGCTCGGCTACACCTTC
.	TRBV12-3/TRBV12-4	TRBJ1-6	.	CASSLIGPRHLHF	TGTGCCAGCAGTTTAATAGGACCGCGTCACCTCCACTTT
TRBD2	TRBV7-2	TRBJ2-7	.	CASTPQSSGTYEQYF	TGTGCCAGCACCCCTCAATCTAGCGGTACCTACGAGCAGTACTTC
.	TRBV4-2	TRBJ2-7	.	CASSQPLGRVYEQYF	TGTGCCAGCAGCCAGCCTCTGGGGCGGGTCTACGAGCAGTACTTC
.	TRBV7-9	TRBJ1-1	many	CASTQNTEAFF	TGTGCCAGCACCCAGAACACTGAAGCTTTCTTT
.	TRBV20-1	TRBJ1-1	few	CSADRVPNTEAFF	TGCAGTGCTGATCGGGTGCCGAACACTGAAGCTTTCTTT
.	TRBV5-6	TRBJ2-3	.	CASSRGPDTQYF	TGTGCCAGCAGCAGGGGCCCAGATACGCAGTATTTT
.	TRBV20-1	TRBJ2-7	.	CSAPRQSTYEQYF	TGCAGTGCCCCGAGACAGTCAACCTACGAGCAGTACTTC